This T cell receptor (beta chain) was sequenced for a study of blood T cell repertoires in COVID-19. TCRdb's copy holds only in-frame clones and misses some; the assay was immunoSEQ multiplex PCR. Among fewer than 50,000 clones listed, approximately 81% were seen once. A few counts support this clone. CDR3 length: 13 amino acids. V lost 2 bases, J lost 5 bases, and 7 bases lay in between. Germline lookup yields CDR1 SGHTA and CDR2 FQGNSA. Material: peripheral blood. The receptor was isolated from a man aged 60 to 69 with COVID-19, enrolled during active disease. This rearrangement joins TRBV7-2 to TRBJ1-5; no definite D call. In DNA, the CDR3 is TGTGCCAGCAGCTTAAGCGAGTATCAGCCCCAGCATTTT. Translation: CASSLSEYQPQHF.